This is a list of T cell receptor beta chains from one sample in a study of Ad26.COV2.S vaccination and SARS-CoV-2 variants. Some clones are missing from TCRdb's copy, which holds only in-frame ones; the method was immunoSEQ multiplex PCR. The table has about 350,000 clones, approximately 90% seen once; the top ten hold approximately 5%. The source material was peripheral blood, sampled in a trial of Ad26.COV2.S vaccine versus placebo. Receptors were obtained from a person between 18 and 65 years old who received the Ad26.COV2.S COVID-19 vaccine or a placebo. CDR3s include the opening cysteine and the closing phenylalanine or tryptophan. A D gene is named only where the DNA matches it firmly. Expanded clones are given a class, and other clones once, few, many or no size at all.

J gene: TRBJ1-2; clone size: .; V gene: TRBV28; D gene: TRBD1; CDR3 protein: CASSFGTGGGYGYTF; CDR3 DNA: TGTGCCAGCAGTTTTGGGACAGGGGGCGGCTATGGCTACACCTTC
J gene: TRBJ1-4; clone size: .; V gene: TRBV18; D gene: .; CDR3 protein: CASSRGPRNEKLFF; CDR3 DNA: TGTGCCAGCTCACGGGGGCCGAGAAATGAAAAACTGTTTTTT
J gene: TRBJ2-5; clone size: .; V gene: TRBV30; D gene: TRBD1; CDR3 protein: CAWGTGQETQYF; CDR3 DNA: TGTGCCTGGGGGACAGGTCAAGAGACCCAGTACTTC
J gene: TRBJ1-2; clone size: .; V gene: TRBV7-8; D gene: .; CDR3 protein: CASSLEGGRNYGYTF; CDR3 DNA: TGTGCCAGCAGCTTAGAGGGGGGAAGGAACTATGGCTACACCTTC
J gene: TRBJ2-2; clone size: .; V gene: TRBV19; D gene: .; CDR3 protein: CASSERAGVTGELFF; CDR3 DNA: TGTGCCAGTAGTGAGCGGGCAGGGGTCACCGGGGAGCTGTTTTTT
J gene: TRBJ2-2; clone size: once; V gene: TRBV9; D gene: TRBD1; CDR3 protein: CASSWGTAANTGELFF; CDR3 DNA: TGTGCCAGCAGCTGGGGGACAGCCGCGAACACCGGGGAGCTGTTTTTT
J gene: TRBJ2-1; clone size: .; V gene: TRBV5-1; D gene: .; CDR3 protein: CASSPTGARFLNEQFF; CDR3 DNA: TGCGCCAGCAGCCCCACGGGCGCCAGGTTCCTCAATGAGCAGTTCTTC
J gene: TRBJ1-3; clone size: .; V gene: TRBV6-5; D gene: .; CDR3 protein: CASRRGGSGNTIYF; CDR3 DNA: TGTGCCAGCAGGAGGGGGGGCTCTGGAAACACCATATATTTT
J gene: TRBJ1-2; clone size: .; V gene: TRBV9; D gene: .; CDR3 protein: CASSVADNPTGYGYTF; CDR3 DNA: TGTGCCAGCAGCGTAGCAGACAATCCTACAGGCTATGGCTACACCTTC
J gene: TRBJ1-1; clone size: .; V gene: TRBV19; D gene: .; CDR3 protein: CASLPWWGQNTEAFF; CDR3 DNA: TGTGCCAGTCTCCCCTGGTGGGGCCAGAACACTGAAGCTTTCTTT
J gene: TRBJ2-3; clone size: .; V gene: TRBV7-8; D gene: .; CDR3 protein: CASSLGGSRKGTQYF; CDR3 DNA: TGTGCCAGCAGCTTAGGGGGGTCTAGGAAGGGTACGCAGTATTTT
J gene: TRBJ2-7; clone size: .; V gene: TRBV2; D gene: .; CDR3 protein: CAGQGGTYEQYF; CDR3 DNA: TGTGCCGGCCAGGGGGGGACCTACGAGCAGTACTTC
J gene: TRBJ1-4; clone size: many; V gene: TRBV4-1; D gene: .; CDR3 protein: CASSQAGVREKLFF; CDR3 DNA: TGCGCCAGCAGCCAAGCAGGGGTACGCGAAAAACTGTTTTTT
J gene: TRBJ2-3; clone size: once; V gene: TRBV6-2/TRBV6-3; D gene: TRBD1; CDR3 protein: CASSYSDRAVADTQYF; CDR3 DNA: TGTGCCAGCAGTTACTCAGACAGGGCGGTCGCAGATACGCAGTATTTT
J gene: TRBJ1-5; clone size: .; V gene: TRBV19; D gene: TRBD1; CDR3 protein: CASSIGTGGFSNQPQHF; CDR3 DNA: TGTGCCAGTAGTATTGGAACAGGGGGTTTTAGCAATCAGCCCCAGCATTTT
J gene: TRBJ2-2; clone size: once; V gene: TRBV6-5; D gene: TRBD1; CDR3 protein: CASSSDRAGTGELFF; CDR3 DNA: TGTGCCAGCAGCTCCGACAGGGCGGGCACCGGGGAGCTGTTTTTT
J gene: TRBJ2-1; clone size: .; V gene: TRBV6-5; D gene: TRBD2; CDR3 protein: CASSNGLAYNEQFF; CDR3 DNA: TGTGCCAGCAGCAACGGACTAGCGTACAATGAGCAGTTCTTC
J gene: TRBJ2-3; clone size: .; V gene: TRBV3-1/TRBV3-2; D gene: TRBD2; CDR3 protein: CASSLTGTSGGSDTQYF; CDR3 DNA: TGTGCCAGCAGCCTCACTGGGACTAGCGGGGGCTCGGATACGCAGTATTTT
J gene: TRBJ1-3; clone size: .; V gene: TRBV5-1; D gene: .; CDR3 protein: CASSSTGIFGNTIYF; CDR3 DNA: TGCGCCAGCAGCTCCACAGGGATTTTTGGAAACACCATATATTTT
J gene: TRBJ2-1; clone size: few; V gene: TRBV28; D gene: TRBD2; CDR3 protein: CASSFEWASGRFALNPSYNEQFF; CDR3 DNA: TGTGCCAGCAGTTTCGAGTGGGCTAGCGGGCGGTTTGCCCTCAATCCCTCCTACAATGAGCAGTTCTTC
J gene: TRBJ1-2; clone size: .; V gene: TRBV27; D gene: .; CDR3 protein: CASRIDRNYGYTF; CDR3 DNA: TGTGCCAGCAGAATCGACAGGAACTATGGCTACACCTTC
J gene: TRBJ2-3; clone size: .; V gene: TRBV6-5; D gene: .; CDR3 protein: CASSSPGGRTQYF; CDR3 DNA: TGTGCCAGCAGTTCTCCTGGGGGGCGTACGCAGTATTTT
J gene: TRBJ2-7; clone size: .; V gene: TRBV5-6; D gene: .; CDR3 protein: CASSQGYEQYF; CDR3 DNA: TGTGCCAGCAGTCAGGGCTACGAGCAGTACTTC
J gene: TRBJ1-6; clone size: .; V gene: TRBV7-2; D gene: TRBD1; CDR3 protein: CASRLQGALLHF; CDR3 DNA: TGTGCCAGCAGGCTTCAGGGGGCACTCCTCCACTTT
J gene: TRBJ1-2; clone size: few; V gene: TRBV5-1; D gene: .; CDR3 protein: CASSPLQTGLDGYTF; CDR3 DNA: TGCGCCAGCAGTCCACTACAAACAGGGCTGGATGGCTACACCTTC
J gene: TRBJ1-2; clone size: once; V gene: TRBV6-4; D gene: .; CDR3 protein: CASSDSGVNYGYTF; CDR3 DNA: TGTGCCAGCAGTGACTCGGGGGTTAACTATGGCTACACCTTC
J gene: TRBJ2-3; clone size: .; V gene: TRBV19; D gene: .; CDR3 protein: CASRKRSDTDTQYF; CDR3 DNA: TGTGCCAGTAGAAAGAGATCTGACACAGATACGCAGTATTTT
J gene: TRBJ2-2; clone size: .; V gene: TRBV30; D gene: TRBD2; CDR3 protein: CAWSGGTSGTGELFF; CDR3 DNA: TGTGCCTGGAGTGGCGGGACTAGCGGAACCGGGGAGCTGTTTTTT
J gene: TRBJ2-3; clone size: .; V gene: TRBV12-3/TRBV12-4; D gene: .; CDR3 protein: CASNRDSTDTQYF; CDR3 DNA: TGTGCCAGCAACCGGGATAGCACAGATACGCAGTATTTT
J gene: TRBJ2-1; clone size: .; V gene: TRBV7-8; D gene: TRBD2; CDR3 protein: CASSLGFRSSGSGEQFF; CDR3 DNA: TGTGCCAGCAGCTTAGGATTTAGGAGTAGCGGGAGCGGTGAGCAGTTCTTC
J gene: TRBJ1-1; clone size: .; V gene: TRBV5-8; D gene: TRBD1; CDR3 protein: CASSSRQGPTEAFF; CDR3 DNA: TGTGCCAGCAGCTCACGACAGGGGCCCACTGAAGCTTTCTTT
J gene: TRBJ2-1; clone size: .; V gene: TRBV11-1; D gene: TRBD1; CDR3 protein: CASSTGGAWKTNEQFF; CDR3 DNA: TGTGCCAGCAGCACAGGGGGCGCGTGGAAGACGAATGAGCAGTTCTTC
J gene: TRBJ2-7; clone size: once; V gene: TRBV3-1/TRBV3-2; D gene: .; CDR3 protein: CASSQVFGQEYF; CDR3 DNA: TGTGCCAGCAGCCAAGTTTTTGGGCAGGAGTACTTC
J gene: TRBJ1-2; clone size: .; V gene: TRBV27; D gene: TRBD1; CDR3 protein: CASSLGQGANGYTF; CDR3 DNA: TGTGCCAGCAGTTTGGGCCAGGGGGCAAATGGCTACACCTTC
J gene: TRBJ1-1; clone size: .; V gene: TRBV5-4; D gene: .; CDR3 protein: CASSFKDLTGLNTEAFF; CDR3 DNA: TGTGCCAGCAGCTTTAAGGACCTTACGGGCTTGAACACTGAAGCTTTCTTT
J gene: TRBJ2-5; clone size: .; V gene: TRBV12-3/TRBV12-4; D gene: .; CDR3 protein: CASRPTSQETQYF; CDR3 DNA: TGTGCCAGCAGGCCAACTAGCCAAGAGACCCAGTACTTC
J gene: TRBJ1-4; clone size: .; V gene: TRBV4-1; D gene: .; CDR3 protein: CASSQIPSRDEKLFF; CDR3 DNA: TGCGCCAGCAGCCAAATTCCCTCCCGGGATGAAAAACTGTTTTTT
J gene: TRBJ1-3; clone size: .; V gene: TRBV6-1; D gene: .; CDR3 protein: CASSDSGNTIYF; CDR3 DNA: TGTGCCAGCAGTGACTCTGGAAACACCATATATTTT
J gene: TRBJ1-1; clone size: .; V gene: TRBV18; D gene: TRBD1; CDR3 protein: CASSPGRDSEAFF; CDR3 DNA: TGTGCCAGCTCACCAGGGAGGGACAGTGAAGCTTTCTTT
J gene: TRBJ1-6; clone size: .; V gene: TRBV6-6; D gene: TRBD1; CDR3 protein: CASSYAGTANSPLHF; CDR3 DNA: TGTGCCAGCAGTTACGCCGGGACAGCGAATTCACCCCTCCACTTT
J gene: TRBJ1-6; clone size: .; V gene: TRBV25-1; D gene: TRBD1; CDR3 protein: CASKSSDRGVGSPLHF; CDR3 DNA: TGTGCCAGCAAATCCTCGGACAGGGGGGTAGGTTCACCCCTCCACTTT
J gene: TRBJ2-1; clone size: .; V gene: TRBV28; D gene: TRBD2; CDR3 protein: CASSLVTSGSYNEQFF; CDR3 DNA: TGTGCCAGCAGTTTGGTCACTAGCGGATCCTACAATGAGCAGTTCTTC
J gene: TRBJ1-2; clone size: .; V gene: TRBV29-1; D gene: .; CDR3 protein: CSVVQGNGYTF; CDR3 DNA: TGCAGCGTTGTTCAGGGGAATGGCTACACCTTC
J gene: TRBJ1-6; clone size: once; V gene: TRBV30; D gene: .; CDR3 protein: CAWSVPGTEYSPLHF; CDR3 DNA: TGTGCCTGGAGTGTACCTGGGACGGAGTATTCACCCCTCCACTTT